The 19 T cell receptor beta chains given below trace back to one sample, sequenced in a study of T cell responses to AZD1222 COVID-19 vaccine. Produced via immunoSEQ multiplex PCR; TCRdb's table is partial and in-frame only. This table has 150,000 or so clones, about 90% appearing once. Specimen: peripheral blood, collected 28 days after the second AZD1222 dose. The receptors originated from an adult who received the AZD1222 COVID-19 vaccine.

This sequence joins TRBV5-1 and TRBJ1-6, with 9 bases aligning to TRBD1. The CDR3 is 15 amino acids. Germline V gene lookup returns CDR1 SGHRS and CDR2 YFSETQ. V shed 6 bases, J shed 4 bases, and the junction held 5 bases outside the gene matches. The CDR3 sequence is CASKTDRGYNSPLHF. DNA for the CDR3: TGCGCCAGCAAAACGGACAGGGGATATAATTCACCCCTCCACTTT.

This clone was seen once. The V gene is TRBV14, the J gene TRBJ1-1, with 7 bases fitting TRBD1. V lost 5 bases, J lost 7 bases, and 10 bases stayed unmatched. Germline CDR1 and CDR2: SGHDN and FVKESK. The CDR3 runs to 14 residues. The CDR3 reads CASSVRQGTGEAFF. The CDR3 nucleotides are TGTGCCAGCAGCGTTCGACAGGGCACCGGTGAAGCTTTCTTT.

The rearrangement links TRBV9 to TRBJ2-2, with D maybe TRBD1 (6 bases). V lost 1 base to trimming and J lost 5 bases, with 9 bases between them. Germline lookup yields CDR1 SGDLS and CDR2 YYNGEE. The CDR3 spans 14 residues. CDR3 sequence reads: CASSVTGLTGELFF. As DNA, the CDR3 is TGTGCCAGCAGCGTAACAGGGTTAACCGGGGAGCTGTTTTTT.

The chain is built from TRBV5-1 and TRBJ1-1; no definite D call. Germline V gene sequence: CDR1 SGHRS, CDR2 YFSETQ. Trimming cost V 3 bases and J 4 bases, with 10 bases left between them. This CDR3 contains 13 residues. The CDR3 nucleotides are TGCGCCAGCAGCTCGAAGGGAGGCACTGAAGCTTTCTTT. It codes for CASSSKGGTEAFF.

The chain links TRBV7-2 to TRBJ2-5; the D gene could be TRBD1 or TRBD2 (5 bases each). The CDR3 totals 14 residues. Looked up from germline, CDR1 is SGHTA and CDR2 is FQGNSA. Trimming cost V 4 bases and J 5 bases, with 14 bases left between them. CDR3 coding DNA: TGTGCCAGCAGCTCCCAGAGAGGGGCGGAGACCCAGTACTTC. It encodes CASSSQRGAETQYF. Full variable domain (outside the CDR3, taken from reference TRBV7-2 and TRBJ2-5): GAGVSQSPSNKVTEKGKDVELRCDPISGHTALYWYRQSLGQGLEFLIYFQGNSAPDKSGLPSDRFSAERTGGSVSTLTIQRTQQEDSAVYLCASSSQRGAETQYFGPGTRLLVL.

The chain uses TRBV5-5 and TRBJ1-1; D is unresolved. Per germline, CDR1 SGHKS and CDR2 YYEKEE (reference sequence). The V end was cut by 4 bases, the J end by 0 bases, with 13 bases between. The CDR3 sequence is 15 residues long. CDR3 residues: CASSPTGWMNTEAFF. The DNA for the CDR3 is TGTGCCAGCAGCCCCACCGGGTGGATGAACACTGAAGCTTTCTTT.

This chain uses TRBV3-1 (or the pseudogene TRBV3-2) with TRBJ1-1, with D unclear. The germline V and J ends were trimmed by 1 base and 5 bases, with 14 bases remaining between them. Germline V CDR1 and CDR2: LGHDT, YNNKEL (reference sequence). This CDR3 has 15 residues. CDR3 sequence reads: CASSQVGAGRTEAFF. DNA of the CDR3: TGTGCCAGCAGCCAAGTAGGCGCTGGGAGGACTGAAGCTTTCTTT.

The rearrangement joins TRBV3-1 (or the pseudogene TRBV3-2) to TRBJ1-2; 8 nucleotides line up with TRBD1. The CDR3 covers 16 residues. Germline CDR1 is LGHDT and CDR2 is YNNKEL (reference sequence). V was clipped by 0 bases and J by 8 bases; unmatched bases: 11. The CDR3 region is CASSQDRGPPLGGYTF. CDR3 in DNA: TGTGCCAGCAGCCAAGACAGGGGGCCCCCGCTCGGCGGCTACACCTTC.

V gene TRBV19 combines with J gene TRBJ1-2; 8 nucleotides agree with TRBD1. Germline CDR1 is LNHDA and CDR2 is SQIVND (reference sequence). The junction had 1 base not matched to a gene; V was cut back by 2 bases and J by 2 bases. This CDR3 is 14 amino acids long. This CDR3 reads CASSINRGNYGYTF. The CDR3 DNA sequence: TGTGCCAGTAGTATAAACAGGGGGAACTATGGCTACACCTTC.

V and J are TRBV9 and TRBJ2-3; D may correspond to TRBD1 or TRBD2 (5 bases each). Trimming shortened V by 5 bases and J by 7 bases, and 20 bases separated the two germline ends. Germline CDR1 SGDLS, CDR2 YYNGEE. The CDR3 loop spans 15 amino acids. The CDR3 spells CASSDRDPPLYTQYF. DNA for the CDR3: TGTGCCAGCAGTGACCGGGACCCCCCGCTATATACGCAGTATTTT.

The genes are TRBV4-2 and TRBJ1-1; D may be TRBD1 (5 bases). This CDR3 is 14 amino acids long. V was pared by 0 bases and J by 3 bases, with 8 bases between. Germline V CDR1 and CDR2: LGHNA, YNFKEQ. CDR3 sequence reads: CASSQDREDTEAFF. The CDR3 DNA sequence: TGTGCCAGCAGCCAAGACAGGGAGGACACTGAAGCTTTCTTT.

The chain is built from TRBV6-5 and TRBJ1-5; D is unresolved. CDR3 length: 15 residues. The germline V gene has CDR1 MNHEY and CDR2 SVGAGI. The V gene lost 6 bases and the J gene lost 2 bases, with 14 bases spanning the gap. The CDR3 here is CASSYDSGGNQPQHF. For the CDR3, the DNA is TGTGCCAGCAGCTATGATTCGGGAGGCAATCAGCCCCAGCATTTT.

The chain couples TRBV18 to TRBJ1-5, with D perhaps matching TRBD1 (6 bases). The CDR3 consists of 15 residues. Germline V lookup: CDR1 KGHSH, CDR2 LQKENI. The V end was cut by 1 base, the J end by 3 bases, with 10 bases between. The CDR3 coding sequence is TGTGCCAGCTCACCACTAGGGGGGCCCAATCAGCCCCAGCATTTT. Its translation is CASSPLGGPNQPQHF. Full variable domain (outside the CDR3, taken from reference TRBV18 and TRBJ1-5): NAGVMQNPRHLVRRRGQEARLRCSPMKGHSHVYWYRQLPEEGLKFMVYLQKENIIDESGMPKERFSAEFPKEGPSILRIQQVVRGDSAAYFCASSPLGGPNQPQHFGDGTRLSIL.

This clone was picked up a small number of times. The V gene is TRBV29-1, the J gene TRBJ2-5, with a possible D match to TRBD2 (5 bases). Germline loops: CDR1 SQVTM, CDR2 ANQGSEA. V was cut by 7 bases and J by 5 bases, with 14 bases left in between. The CDR3 is 12 residues long. CDR3 loop: CSAGVEVETQYF. The DNA of the CDR3 is TGCAGCGCCGGGGTGGAGGTGGAGACCCAGTACTTC.

The V and J genes are TRBV2 and TRBJ2-3, with D possibly matching TRBD2 (5 bases). The length of the CDR3 is 14 residues. V was clipped by 4 bases and J by 0 bases, with 8 bases between them. Germline-derived CDR1 and CDR2 are SNHLY and FYNNEI. The CDR3 DNA is TGTGCCAGCAGTGCCAGCGGCAGCACAGATACGCAGTATTTT. This codes for CASSASGSTDTQYF.

This chain joins TRBV6-1 and TRBJ1-1; D remains ambiguous. V was pared by 1 base and J by 1 base, with 4 bases between. CDR3 length: 13 amino acids. The germline CDR1 and CDR2 sequences are MNHNS and SASEGT. The CDR3 nucleotides read TGTGCCAGCAGTGAAGGAAGGAACACTGAAGCTTTCTTT. Protein: CASSEGRNTEAFF.

The J gene is TRBJ1-1, the V gene TRBV6-5; perhaps TRBD1 as D (5 bases). This CDR3 spans 15 amino acids. Deletions cut 4 bases from V and 4 bases from J, with 16 bases between. Per the germline V gene, CDR1 is MNHEY and CDR2 is SVGAGI. DNA of the CDR3: TGTGCCAGCAGTTTGGGACCCCCACCGACCACTGAAGCTTTCTTT. Translating it yields CASSLGPPPTTEAFF.

The chain couples TRBV12-3 or TRBV12-4 to TRBJ2-3; D is perhaps TRBD2 (6 bases). The CDR3 spans 13 residues. Trimming cost V 0 bases and J 10 bases, with 11 bases left between them. The DNA for the CDR3 is TGTGCCAGCAGTTTAGCGCGCGGGATGGCGCAGTATTTT. Its protein product is CASSLARGMAQYF.

The chain recombines TRBV6-1 with TRBJ1-1; a weak D match, TRBD1 (5 bases). The CDR3 runs 15 residues. Germline CDR1 and CDR2: MNHNS and SASEGT. V dropped 3 bases and J dropped 0 bases, with 11 bases sitting between them. This CDR3 is CASSEGWGMNTEAFF. The CDR3 bases are TGTGCCAGCAGTGAGGGGTGGGGGATGAACACTGAAGCTTTCTTT.